Listed below are T cell receptor beta chains from one sample, sequenced in a study of T cell responses to AZD1222 COVID-19 vaccine. Assay used: immunoSEQ multiplex PCR; TCRdb lists only in-frame clones, some missing. The table includes approximately 170,000 clones, 91% detected once. The starting material was peripheral blood, obtained on day 0 of AZD1222 vaccination. Receptor source: an adult in good health. The CDR3 runs from the conserved cysteine through the conserved F or W.

J,V,CDR3
TRBJ2-7,TRBV5-1,CASSLNTGIIPYEQYF
TRBJ2-4,TRBV7-2,CASSTHRADRDKNIQYF
TRBJ2-1,TRBV11-2,CASSLPLGEQFF
TRBJ1-1,TRBV11-3,CASSLVGQANTEAFF
TRBJ2-1,TRBV7-3,CASSLRRVGDEQFF
TRBJ2-2,TRBV30,CAWSVGGNTGELFF
TRBJ1-3,TRBV5-1,CASSLYSSSSGNTIYF
TRBJ1-1,TRBV12-3/TRBV12-4,CASSRGGGTEAFF
TRBJ1-5,TRBV19,CASSIDRGSQPQHF
TRBJ1-4,TRBV5-1,CASSLGQADEKLFF
TRBJ2-1,TRBV20-1,CSASKWTSGAYNEQFF
TRBJ2-7,TRBV20-1,CSAGGQVRNYEQYF
TRBJ2-1,TRBV18,CASSLSAGTNEQFF
TRBJ1-5,TRBV6-1,CASSEAQGSGQPQHF
TRBJ2-1,TRBV5-6,CASSFWAGEQFF
TRBJ2-7,TRBV24-1,CATSDKRDRGEYF
TRBJ2-7,TRBV27,CASSLWVSSYEQYF
TRBJ2-7,TRBV28,CASLSGRSEQYF
TRBJ1-2,TRBV28,CASSTGLYGYTF
TRBJ2-7,TRBV6-5,CASSRAQSEVYEQYF
TRBJ2-3,TRBV5-1,CASSPWTSGRGTDTQYF
TRBJ2-3,TRBV7-3,CASSLNSGSTDTQYF
TRBJ1-1,TRBV9,CASSVTGTLNTEAFF
TRBJ1-5,TRBV4-1,CASSQETPTRQPQHF
TRBJ2-7,TRBV14,CASSAGSLFEQYF
TRBJ2-7,TRBV28,CASHLRDRAYEQYF
TRBJ2-2,TRBV11-3,CASSQGLNGELFF
TRBJ1-2,TRBV6-2/TRBV6-3,CASSYPGQGRLSGYTF
TRBJ1-5,TRBV15,CATSKGQSQPQHF
TRBJ1-5,TRBV18,CASSQGDRNQPQHF
TRBJ1-2,TRBV7-6,CASSLGPGTAVRGYTF
TRBJ2-1,TRBV2,CASSESGLEQFF
TRBJ2-7,TRBV6-5,CASSYTGTGSVEQYF
TRBJ1-4,TRBV6-5,CASSYYPGSEKLFF
TRBJ1-2,TRBV7-2,CASSPRQGDYGYTF
TRBJ2-7,TRBV11-2,CASSPGWGAEYEQYF
TRBJ2-7,TRBV30,CAWSPQGAGGHIRGQYF
TRBJ2-3,TRBV7-8,CASSLDTQYF
TRBJ1-5,TRBV28,CASRLNRGQNQPQHF
TRBJ1-2,TRBV6-6,CASSKPGQGLLGGYTF
TRBJ1-3,TRBV10-1,CASSDHRAGNTIYF
TRBJ1-6,TRBV5-5,CASSLQGSGSPLHF
TRBJ2-7,TRBV12-3/TRBV12-4,CASSSISYEQYF